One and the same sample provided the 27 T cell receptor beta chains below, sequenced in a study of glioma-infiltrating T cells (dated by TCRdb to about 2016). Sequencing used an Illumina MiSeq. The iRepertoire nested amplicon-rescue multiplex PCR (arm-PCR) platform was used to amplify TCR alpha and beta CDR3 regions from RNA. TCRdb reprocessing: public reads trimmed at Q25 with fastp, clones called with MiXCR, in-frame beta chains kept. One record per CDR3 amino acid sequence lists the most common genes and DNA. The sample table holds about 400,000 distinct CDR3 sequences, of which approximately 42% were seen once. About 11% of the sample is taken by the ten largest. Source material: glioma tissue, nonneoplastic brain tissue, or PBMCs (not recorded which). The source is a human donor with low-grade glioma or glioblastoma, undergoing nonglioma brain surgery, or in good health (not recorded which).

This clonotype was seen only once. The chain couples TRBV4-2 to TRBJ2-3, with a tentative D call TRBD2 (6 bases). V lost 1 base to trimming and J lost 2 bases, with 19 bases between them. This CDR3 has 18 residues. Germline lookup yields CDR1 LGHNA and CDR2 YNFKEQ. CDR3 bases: TGTGCCAGCAGCCAAGGGCTATCCCAAGCGGACTACACAGATACGCAGTATTTT. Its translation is CASSQGLSQADYTDTQYF.

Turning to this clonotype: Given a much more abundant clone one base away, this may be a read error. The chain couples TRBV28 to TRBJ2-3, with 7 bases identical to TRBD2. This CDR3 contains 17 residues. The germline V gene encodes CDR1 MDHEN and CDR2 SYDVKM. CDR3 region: CACSLSSWRLATDTQYF. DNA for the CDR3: TGTGCCTGCAGTTTATCCTCCTGGCGACTAGCAACAGATACGCAGTATTTT.

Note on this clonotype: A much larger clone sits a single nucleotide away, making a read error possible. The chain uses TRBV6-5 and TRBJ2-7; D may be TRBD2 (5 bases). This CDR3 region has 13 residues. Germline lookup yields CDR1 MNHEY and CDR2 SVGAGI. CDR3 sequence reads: CASSGLSSYEHYF. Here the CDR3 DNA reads TGTGCCAGCAGTGGACTGAGCTCCTACGAGCATTACTTC.

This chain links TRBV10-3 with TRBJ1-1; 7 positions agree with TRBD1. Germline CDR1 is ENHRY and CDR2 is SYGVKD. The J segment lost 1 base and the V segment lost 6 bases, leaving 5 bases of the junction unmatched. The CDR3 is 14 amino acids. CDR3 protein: CAIRMGQTNTEAFF. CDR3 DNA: TGTGCCATCAGGATGGGACAGACGAACACTGAAGCTTTCTTT.

The CDR3 coding sequence is TGTGCCAGCAGCTTAGCGGCCAGATTAGATAGCAATCAGCCCCAGTATTTT. Protein product: CASSLAARLDSNQPQYF. V gene TRBV7-9 combines with J gene TRBJ1-5; D not certain. The J call is doubtful: the DNA matches TRBJ2-3 better. The CDR3 is 17 residues long. The germline gives CDR1 SEHNR, CDR2 FQNEAQ (reference sequence).

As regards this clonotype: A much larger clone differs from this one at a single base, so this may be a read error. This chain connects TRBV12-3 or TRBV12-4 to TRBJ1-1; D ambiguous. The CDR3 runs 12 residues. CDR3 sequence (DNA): TGTGCCAACAGTTTGACCGGGACTGAAGCTTTCTTT. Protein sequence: CANSLTGTEAFF.

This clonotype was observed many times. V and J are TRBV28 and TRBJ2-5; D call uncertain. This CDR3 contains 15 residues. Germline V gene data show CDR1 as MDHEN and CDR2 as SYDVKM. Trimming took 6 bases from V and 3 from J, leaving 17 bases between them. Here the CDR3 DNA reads TGTGCCAGCAGCCCGGGTGATCGAGGAGAAGAGACCCAGTACTTC. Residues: CASSPGDRGEETQYF. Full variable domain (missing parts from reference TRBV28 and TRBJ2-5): DVKVTQSSRYLVKRTGEKVFLECVQDMDHENMFWYRQDPGLGLRLIYFSYDVKMKEKGDIPEGYSVSREKKERFSLILESASTNQTSMYLCASSPGDRGEETQYFGPGTRLLVL.

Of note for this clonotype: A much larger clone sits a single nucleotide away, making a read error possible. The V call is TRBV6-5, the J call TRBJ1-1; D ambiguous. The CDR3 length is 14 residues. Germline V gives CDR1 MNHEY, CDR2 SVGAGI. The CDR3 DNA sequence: TGTGCCAGCAGTTACACGTCGCGAAACACTGGAGCTTTCTTT. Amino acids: CASSYTSRNTGAFF.

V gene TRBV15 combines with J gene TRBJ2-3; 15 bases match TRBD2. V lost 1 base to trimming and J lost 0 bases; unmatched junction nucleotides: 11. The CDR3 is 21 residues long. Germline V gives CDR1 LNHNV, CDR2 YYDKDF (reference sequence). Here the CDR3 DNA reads TGTGCCACCAGCAGAGGCCCAGGACTAGCGGGAGGGCCTAGGAGCACAGATACGCAGTATTTT. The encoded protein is CATSRGPGLAGGPRSTDTQYF.

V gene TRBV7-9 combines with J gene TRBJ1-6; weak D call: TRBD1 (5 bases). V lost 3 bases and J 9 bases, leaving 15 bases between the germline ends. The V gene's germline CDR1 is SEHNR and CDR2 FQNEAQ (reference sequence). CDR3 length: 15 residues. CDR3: CASSFGGDWRSPLHF. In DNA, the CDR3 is TGTGCCAGCAGCTTTGGCGGGGACTGGCGTTCACCCCTCCACTTT.

CDR3 DNA: TGTGCCAGCACTTACGGGAGACTAATCTACGAGCAGTACTTC. Translating it yields CASTYGRLIYEQYF. The J gene is TRBJ2-7, the V gene TRBV12-3 or TRBV12-4, with a weak D call TRBD2 (6 bases). V lost 7 bases to trimming and J lost 3 bases, with 16 bases between them. The CDR3 is 14 residues long.

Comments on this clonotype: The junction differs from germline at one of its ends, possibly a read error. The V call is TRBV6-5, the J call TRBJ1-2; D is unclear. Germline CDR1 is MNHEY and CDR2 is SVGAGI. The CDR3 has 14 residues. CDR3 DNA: TGTGCCACCAGTGACCCTCAAGGGCTGACGGGCTGCACCTTC. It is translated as CATSDPQGLTGCTF.

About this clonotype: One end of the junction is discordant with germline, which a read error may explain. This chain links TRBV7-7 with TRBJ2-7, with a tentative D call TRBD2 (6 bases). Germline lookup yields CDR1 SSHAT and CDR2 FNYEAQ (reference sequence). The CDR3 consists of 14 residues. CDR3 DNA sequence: TGTGCTAGCAGCCGGGACTTGAACACTTACGAGCAGTACTTC. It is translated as CASSRDLNTYEQYF.

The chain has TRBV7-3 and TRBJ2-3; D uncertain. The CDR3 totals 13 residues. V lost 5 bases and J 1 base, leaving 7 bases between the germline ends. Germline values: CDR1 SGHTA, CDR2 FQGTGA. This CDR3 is CASSTEGTDTQYF. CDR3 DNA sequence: TGTGCCAGCAGCACCGAGGGCACAGATACGCAGTATTTT.

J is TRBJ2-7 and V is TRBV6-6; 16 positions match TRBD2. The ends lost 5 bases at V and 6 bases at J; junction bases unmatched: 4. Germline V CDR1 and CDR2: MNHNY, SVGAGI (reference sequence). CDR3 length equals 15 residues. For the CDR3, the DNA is TGTGCCAGCAGTGGGACTAGCGGGAGGGTTACCGAGCAGTACTTC. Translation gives CASSGTSGRVTEQYF.

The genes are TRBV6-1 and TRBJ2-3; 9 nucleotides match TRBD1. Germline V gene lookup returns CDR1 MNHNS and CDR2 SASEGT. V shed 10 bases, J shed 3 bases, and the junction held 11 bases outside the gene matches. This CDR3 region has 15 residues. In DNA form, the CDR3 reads TGTGCCACAGGGGGGACAGGGAGCGAAACAGATACGCAGTATTTT. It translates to CATGGTGSETDTQYF.

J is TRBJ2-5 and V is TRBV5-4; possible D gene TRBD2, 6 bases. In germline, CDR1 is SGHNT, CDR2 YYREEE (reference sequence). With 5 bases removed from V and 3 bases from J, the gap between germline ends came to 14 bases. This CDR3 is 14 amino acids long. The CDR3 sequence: CASSQGLGEETQYF. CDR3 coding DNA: TGTGCCAGCAGTCAGGGACTTGGAGAAGAGACCCAGTACTTC.

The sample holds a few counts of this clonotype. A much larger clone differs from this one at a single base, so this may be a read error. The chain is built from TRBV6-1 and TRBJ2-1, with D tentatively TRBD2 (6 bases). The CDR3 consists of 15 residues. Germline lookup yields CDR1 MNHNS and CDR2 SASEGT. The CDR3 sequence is CASSPTGGPYKEQFF. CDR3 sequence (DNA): TGTGCCAGCAGTCCAACCGGGGGACCCTACAAAGAGCAGTTCTTC.

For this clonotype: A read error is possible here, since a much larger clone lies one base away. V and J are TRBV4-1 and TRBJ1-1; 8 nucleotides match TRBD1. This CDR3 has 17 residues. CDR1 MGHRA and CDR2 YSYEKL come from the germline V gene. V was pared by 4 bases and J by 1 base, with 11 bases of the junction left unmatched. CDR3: CASSREVGQVQNTEAFF. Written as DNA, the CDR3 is TGCGCCAGCAGCCGCGAGGTGGGACAGGTCCAGAACACTGAAGCTTTCTTT.

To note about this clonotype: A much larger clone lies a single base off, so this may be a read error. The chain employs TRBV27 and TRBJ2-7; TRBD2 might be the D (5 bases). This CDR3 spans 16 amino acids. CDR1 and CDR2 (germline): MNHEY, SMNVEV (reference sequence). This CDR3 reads CASSLIGGRILGEEYF. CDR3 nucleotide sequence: TGTGCCAGCAGTTTAATAGGCGGACGTATACTAGGCGAGGAGTACTTC.

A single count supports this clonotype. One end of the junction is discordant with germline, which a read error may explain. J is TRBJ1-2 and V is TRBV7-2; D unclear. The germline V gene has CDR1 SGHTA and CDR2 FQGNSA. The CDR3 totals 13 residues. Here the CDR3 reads CASGLGDPWSYTF. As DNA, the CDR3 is TGTGCCAGCGGCTTAGGCGACCCCTGGAGCTACACCTTC.

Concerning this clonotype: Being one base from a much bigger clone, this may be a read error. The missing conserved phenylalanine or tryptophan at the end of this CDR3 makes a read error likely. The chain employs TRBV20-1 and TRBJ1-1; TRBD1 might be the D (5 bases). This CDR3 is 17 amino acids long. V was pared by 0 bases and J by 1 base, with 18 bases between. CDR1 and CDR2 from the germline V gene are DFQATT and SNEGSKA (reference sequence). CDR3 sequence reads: CSARDPRAAAQNTEAFS. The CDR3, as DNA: TGCAGTGCTAGAGATCCCAGGGCGGCGGCTCAGAACACTGAAGCTTTCTCT.

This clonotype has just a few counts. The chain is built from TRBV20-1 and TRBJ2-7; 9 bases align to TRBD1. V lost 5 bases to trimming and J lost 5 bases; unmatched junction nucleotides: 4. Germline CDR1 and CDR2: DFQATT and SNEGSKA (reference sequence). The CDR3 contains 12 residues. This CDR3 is CSAWDRVHEQYF. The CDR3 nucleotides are TGCAGTGCTTGGGACAGGGTCCACGAGCAGTACTTC.

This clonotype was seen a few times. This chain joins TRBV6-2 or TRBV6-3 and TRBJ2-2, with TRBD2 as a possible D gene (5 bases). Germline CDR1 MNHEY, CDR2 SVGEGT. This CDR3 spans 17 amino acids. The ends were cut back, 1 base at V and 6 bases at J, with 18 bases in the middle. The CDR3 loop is CASSYFRPSNAAGELFF. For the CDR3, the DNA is TGTGCCAGCAGTTACTTTCGGCCTAGCAATGCAGCCGGGGAGCTGTTTTTT.

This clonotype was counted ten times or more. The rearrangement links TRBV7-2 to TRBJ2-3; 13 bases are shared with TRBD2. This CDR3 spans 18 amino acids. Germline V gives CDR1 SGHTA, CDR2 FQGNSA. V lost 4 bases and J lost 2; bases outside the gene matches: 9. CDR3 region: CASSSHAGLAGVTDTQYF. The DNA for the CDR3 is TGTGCCAGCAGCTCGCACGCCGGACTAGCGGGGGTCACAGATACGCAGTATTTT.

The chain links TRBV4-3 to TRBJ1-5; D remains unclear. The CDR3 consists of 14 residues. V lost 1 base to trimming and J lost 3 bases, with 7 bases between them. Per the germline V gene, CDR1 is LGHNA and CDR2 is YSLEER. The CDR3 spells CASSQARYNQPQHF. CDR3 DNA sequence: TGCGCCAGCAGCCAAGCTCGGTACAATCAGCCCCAGCATTTT.

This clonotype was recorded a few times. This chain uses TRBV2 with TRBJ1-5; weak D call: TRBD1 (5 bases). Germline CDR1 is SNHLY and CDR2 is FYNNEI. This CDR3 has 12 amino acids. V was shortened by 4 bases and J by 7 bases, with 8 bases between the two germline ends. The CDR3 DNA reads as TGTGCCAGCAGTGTGGGGGGGCAGCCCCAGCATTTT. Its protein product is CASSVGGQPQHF.